This T cell receptor beta chain derives from a study of shared clonotypes between healthy human individuals. Note on this clone: Its specificity is unknown.

Methods used by the authors: ImmunoSEQ yielded junction-only sequences lacking quality scores, so filtering differed. This table comes from immunoSEQ multiplex PCR, and its TCRdb copy is limited to in-frame clones, with some not included. The V and J calls and clone size were taken over from that table, and D and trimming were inferred from the DNA. The data contain 2 million to 2.5 million clones, 80% to 95% of them singletons. With 2 bases clipped from V and 4 bases from J, the junction kept 6 bases outside the gene matches. The CDR3 contains 16 residues. In germline, CDR1 is SEHNR, CDR2 FQNEAQ (reference sequence). Study-level findings and limits: When compared with the clonotypes that were shared by all four sorted-subset donors, the non-shared clonotypes turned out to have lower generation probabilities.

What was sequenced was naive CD4+ T cells from PBMCs. Subset defined: CD45RA+ positively selected. This TCR was recovered from a man aged 18 to 35 in good health. Some clones in this sample may be carry-over from other donors' samples. The chain joins TRBV7-9 to TRBJ1-3; 9 nucleotides agree with TRBD1. This CDR3 is CASSLRGTGPGNTIYF. CDR3 in DNA: TGTGCCAGCAGCTTAAGGGGGACAGGGCCCGGAAACACCATATATTTT.